The entry below describes one T cell receptor (beta chain). The entry originates in a study of OX40 agonist ivuxolimab in advanced cancers. Across the whole study: It was permissible to have had prior anti-PD-1, anti-PD-L1 or anti-CTLA-4 therapy, and about 40% had some.

TCRdb's copy holds only in-frame clones and misses some; the assay was immunoSEQ multiplex PCR. The table includes tens of thousands of clones, about 82% detected once. CDR1 is SGHDN, CDR2 FVKESK, per germline. V was pared by 3 bases and J by 6 bases, with 12 bases between. This CDR3 spans 15 amino acids. This receptor was identified in an adult with an advanced solid tumor such as melanoma, head and neck, liver or kidney cancer. The material was CD4+ or CD8+ T cells sorted from blood, obtained in a trial of the OX40 agonist ivuxolimab. The chain has TRBV14 and TRBJ1-6; D is uncertain. The CDR3 DNA sequence: TGTGCCAGCAGCCAGTACAATAACCCTAATTCACCCCTCCACTTT. Its translation is CASSQYNNPNSPLHF.